The sequence of this T cell receptor (beta chain) was determined in a study of early T cells in non-severe SARS-CoV-2 infection. In this sample, this clonotype turned up a few times. The germline V gene encodes CDR1 LGHDT and CDR2 YNNKEL (reference sequence). The V and J ends lost 4 bases and 5 bases, in that order; junction bases with no gene match: 8. CDR3 length: 15 residues. TCRdb passed the 5' RACE reads through MiXCR, listing each CDR3 protein once. The table records around 72,000 distinct CDR3 sequences, 10% of them present only once. This specimen consisted of whole blood, obtained at baseline. The receptor was isolated from an adult who was a healthcare worker with PCR-confirmed SARS-CoV-2 infection or an uninfected control (not recorded which). The chain links TRBV3-1 to TRBJ2-7; TRBD1 matches 10 bases. The CDR3 is CASSPTGGADHEQYF. The CDR3 bases are TGTGCCAGCAGCCCGACAGGGGGCGCCGACCACGAGCAGTACTTC.